The TCR beta chain described here comes from a study of beta chain features in type 1 diabetes. Overall study results and limits: For Type 1 diabetes patients, all four CD4+ subsets carried TCRB CDR3s that were moderately but significantly shorter. Patients with type 1 diabetes showed fewer VDJ junction insertions and more deletions. cDNA sequencing could over-represent cells with high TCR expression.

Germline trimming cut 0 bases from V and 5 bases from J; bases unmatched to any gene: 10. The germline gives CDR1 LGHNA, CDR2 YNFKEQ. The CDR3 consists of 19 residues. Naive, central memory, regulatory and stem cell-like memory cells within the CD4+ compartment were sorted using CD45RO/CCR7/CD25/CD127/CD95/CD27. Points on this clone: Its antigen is undetermined.

The whole isolated RNA underwent reverse transcription, so sequencing captured expressed TCRB transcripts. Only in-frame clones appear in the TCRdb table, and some are missing; sequencing was by immunoSEQ multiplex PCR. This table has approximately 380,000 clones, more than 12% appearing once. The sample consisted of naive CD4+ T cells from blood. This sequence was found in a woman under 30 in good health. V usage is TRBV4-2 and J usage is TRBJ2-1; TRBD2 matches 13 bases. The CDR3 is CASSQEPGLAGRLDNEQFF. The CDR3 nucleotides are TGTGCCAGCAGCCAAGAACCGGGACTAGCGGGAAGGTTAGACAATGAGCAGTTCTTC.